The rows below give T cell receptor beta chains drawn from one sample of a study of blood T cells in healthy people across ages. TCRdb re-derived calls from the 5' RACE reads in MiXCR, one entry per CDR3 protein. The sample consists of some 1.8 million distinct CDR3 sequences, about two fifths of them appearing once. Sequenced material: blood. The receptors stem from a human donor in good health. Both conserved end residues are part of each CDR3. A D gene is named only where the DNA matches it firmly. Not all rows give a size; the values are once, few, many and, for expanded clones, a class.

CDR3 DNA: TGCAATGCTAGAGAGGGGCACACCTACGAGCAGTACTTC
CDR3 protein: CNAREGHTYEQYF
J gene: TRBJ2-7
D gene: -
V gene: TRBV20-1
clone size: -

CDR3 DNA: TGTGCCAGCATCCTACGCGGGGTCAGCCGTTACACTGAAGCTTTCTTT
CDR3 protein: CASILRGVSRYTEAFF
J gene: TRBJ1-1
D gene: -
V gene: TRBV28
clone size: -

CDR3 DNA: TGCAGTGCTAGAGATCTCGAGGACCACTACGAGCAGTACTTC
CDR3 protein: CSARDLEDHYEQYF
J gene: TRBJ2-7
D gene: -
V gene: TRBV20-1
clone size: few

CDR3 DNA: TGTGCCAACGGACAGGCCGATTTCCAGCCCCAGCATTTT
CDR3 protein: CANGQADFQPQHF
J gene: TRBJ1-5
D gene: TRBD1
V gene: TRBV6-1
clone size: -

CDR3 DNA: TGTGCCATCAGTGAAATGACAGGGCAACAAGAGACCCAGTACTTC
CDR3 protein: CAISEMTGQQETQYF
J gene: TRBJ2-5
D gene: TRBD1
V gene: TRBV10-3
clone size: -

CDR3 DNA: TGTGCCACCAGTGATCCATGGGGCGAGCAGTACTTC
CDR3 protein: CATSDPWGEQYF
J gene: TRBJ2-7
D gene: -
V gene: TRBV24-1
clone size: few

CDR3 DNA: TGTGCCAGCAGTTACTGGCGGGGGAGTGAGCAGTTCTTC
CDR3 protein: CASSYWRGSEQFF
J gene: TRBJ2-1
D gene: TRBD2
V gene: TRBV6-5
clone size: -

CDR3 DNA: TGCAGCGTTCTCGTTCCCGGCCATCAGCCCCAGCATTTT
CDR3 protein: CSVLVPGHQPQHF
J gene: TRBJ1-5
D gene: -
V gene: TRBV29-1
clone size: few

CDR3 DNA: TGCAGTGCTATCCGACTAGCGGGGATAGATACGCAGTATTTT
CDR3 protein: CSAIRLAGIDTQYF
J gene: TRBJ2-3
D gene: TRBD2
V gene: TRBV20-1
clone size: -

CDR3 DNA: TGCAGCGTCGTCTCCGAGGGGAACACTGAAGCTTTCTTT
CDR3 protein: CSVVSEGNTEAFF
J gene: TRBJ1-1
D gene: -
V gene: TRBV29-1
clone size: -

CDR3 DNA: TGTGCCAGCAGTGACCGGACAGGGGCGCATGGCTACACCTTC
CDR3 protein: CASSDRTGAHGYTF
J gene: TRBJ1-2
D gene: TRBD1
V gene: TRBV6-2/TRBV6-3
clone size: -

CDR3 DNA: TGTGCCAGACGACGACAGAACCAAGAGACCCAGTACTTC
CDR3 protein: CARRRQNQETQYF
J gene: TRBJ2-5
D gene: -
V gene: TRBV12-3/TRBV12-4
clone size: few

CDR3 DNA: TGTGCCAGCAGTTTACTTCGGCAGACGTACAATGAGCAGTTCTTC
CDR3 protein: CASSLLRQTYNEQFF
J gene: TRBJ2-1
D gene: -
V gene: TRBV28
clone size: -

CDR3 DNA: TGTGCCAGCAGGAACAGGGGCCCCCATGAAAAACTGTTTTTT
CDR3 protein: CASRNRGPHEKLFF
J gene: TRBJ1-4
D gene: TRBD1
V gene: TRBV27
clone size: -

CDR3 DNA: TGCAGTGCTAGAGATGTTTTGAGGGGAGACAATGAGCAGTTCTTC
CDR3 protein: CSARDVLRGDNEQFF
J gene: TRBJ2-1
D gene: -
V gene: TRBV20-1
clone size: few

CDR3 DNA: TGCGCCAGCAGCTTGAGGGACACAACGAACACTGAAGCTTTCTTT
CDR3 protein: CASSLRDTTNTEAFF
J gene: TRBJ1-1
D gene: -
V gene: TRBV5-1
clone size: -

CDR3 DNA: TGTGCCAGCAGCCAACTACAGCTACGCTACACCTTC
CDR3 protein: CASSQLQLRYTF
J gene: TRBJ1-2
D gene: -
V gene: TRBV3-1
clone size: -

CDR3 DNA: TGTGCCAGCGGCTTACAGGGGGCGCGGAAAGAGACCCAGTACTTC
CDR3 protein: CASGLQGARKETQYF
J gene: TRBJ2-5
D gene: TRBD1
V gene: TRBV7-2
clone size: -

CDR3 DNA: TGTGCCAGCAGTATAGGGGGCCCGACTGAAGCTTTCTTT
CDR3 protein: CASSIGGPTEAFF
J gene: TRBJ1-1
D gene: TRBD1
V gene: TRBV7-2
clone size: -

CDR3 DNA: TGCAGTGCTCTGGACACTGGAGGCACTGAAGCTTTCTTT
CDR3 protein: CSALDTGGTEAFF
J gene: TRBJ1-1
D gene: -
V gene: TRBV20-1
clone size: -

CDR3 DNA: TGTGCCAGCTGGACCCGAGGGGGTGAAAAACTGTTTTTT
CDR3 protein: CASWTRGGEKLFF
J gene: TRBJ1-4
D gene: -
V gene: TRBV2
clone size: few

CDR3 DNA: TGTGCCAGCAGCTTCCCGGCGGTTAGCACAGATACGCAGTATTTT
CDR3 protein: CASSFPAVSTDTQYF
J gene: TRBJ2-3
D gene: -
V gene: TRBV12-3/TRBV12-4
clone size: -

CDR3 DNA: TGTGCCAGCAGCGCAGGAAACGGGTACACTGAAGCTTTCTTT
CDR3 protein: CASSAGNGYTEAFF
J gene: TRBJ1-1
D gene: -
V gene: TRBV9
clone size: -

CDR3 DNA: TGTGCCAGCAGCTTCCCCGGGACTAGCAAACAAGAGACCCAGTACTTC
CDR3 protein: CASSFPGTSKQETQYF
J gene: TRBJ2-5
D gene: TRBD2
V gene: TRBV11-3
clone size: many

CDR3 DNA: TGCAGTGCTAGGCAGGACGGTGGGGCAACTAATGAAAAACTGTTTTTT
CDR3 protein: CSARQDGGATNEKLFF
J gene: TRBJ1-4
D gene: -
V gene: TRBV20-1
clone size: few

CDR3 DNA: TGTGCCAGCAGCTCCGACCCTAGGGCCTACGAGCAGTACTTC
CDR3 protein: CASSSDPRAYEQYF
J gene: TRBJ2-7
D gene: -
V gene: TRBV11-1
clone size: -

CDR3 DNA: TGCGCCAGCAGCCCGTCACAGGGTGGAAAACTGTTTTTT
CDR3 protein: CASSPSQGGKLFF
J gene: TRBJ1-4
D gene: -
V gene: TRBV5-1
clone size: few

CDR3 DNA: TGTGCCATCAGTCCAGGTACAGGGGACACTGAAGCTTTCTTT
CDR3 protein: CAISPGTGDTEAFF
J gene: TRBJ1-1
D gene: TRBD1
V gene: TRBV10-3
clone size: -

CDR3 DNA: TGTGCCAGCAGCTACCAACAGGAAATGACCCAAGCTTTCTTT
CDR3 protein: CASSYQQEMTQAFF
J gene: TRBJ1-1
D gene: -
V gene: TRBV7-2
clone size: -

CDR3 DNA: TGTGCCAGCAGTATACAGGGTGGAGGGGCACCCGAGCAGTACTTC
CDR3 protein: CASSIQGGGAPEQYF
J gene: TRBJ2-7
D gene: -
V gene: TRBV28
clone size: -

CDR3 DNA: TGTGCCAGCAGCCCGGGGGGCGGGGGGTCCATTTATACAGATACGCAGTATTTT
CDR3 protein: CASSPGGGGSIYTDTQYF
J gene: TRBJ2-3
D gene: TRBD2
V gene: TRBV28
clone size: -

CDR3 DNA: TGCGCCAGCAGCCAAGAGTCTAGGGGGGTAGAGCACAATGAGCAGTTCTTC
CDR3 protein: CASSQESRGVEHNEQFF
J gene: TRBJ2-1
D gene: -
V gene: TRBV4-3
clone size: few

CDR3 DNA: TGTGCCAGCAGTCCCCGGACAGGGTGGGCAGGTGGCTACACCTTC
CDR3 protein: CASSPRTGWAGGYTF
J gene: TRBJ1-2
D gene: TRBD1
V gene: TRBV27
clone size: -

CDR3 DNA: TGTGCCAGCAGCCTGGGGGGGGCTGATGAAGCTTTCTTT
CDR3 protein: CASSLGGADEAFF
J gene: TRBJ1-1
D gene: -
V gene: TRBV3-1
clone size: few

CDR3 DNA: TGTGCCAGCAGCTTAGTGACGGGGGTATACAATGAGCAGTTCTTC
CDR3 protein: CASSLVTGVYNEQFF
J gene: TRBJ2-1
D gene: -
V gene: TRBV7-2
clone size: once

CDR3 DNA: TGTGCCACCACCGGGACGGGGGAAAATGAGCAGTTCTTC
CDR3 protein: CATTGTGENEQFF
J gene: TRBJ2-1
D gene: -
V gene: TRBV12-3/TRBV12-4
clone size: few

CDR3 DNA: TGTGCCAGCGGCCAAGGCCCAGGGGCCAACTATGGCTACACCTTC
CDR3 protein: CASGQGPGANYGYTF
J gene: TRBJ1-2
D gene: -
V gene: TRBV4-2
clone size: -

CDR3 DNA: TGTGCCGGCAGGGCTTGGGGCAGGGGTTATGGCTACACCTTC
CDR3 protein: CAGRAWGRGYGYTF
J gene: TRBJ1-2
D gene: -
V gene: TRBV12-3/TRBV12-4
clone size: -

CDR3 DNA: TGCAGCGTTGAAGATCACGGCAGGGCTAACTATGGCTACACCTTC
CDR3 protein: CSVEDHGRANYGYTF
J gene: TRBJ1-2
D gene: -
V gene: TRBV29-1
clone size: -

CDR3 DNA: TGCGCCAGCAGCGTGGGGACAGAGAGAAATGAGCAGTTCTTC
CDR3 protein: CASSVGTERNEQFF
J gene: TRBJ2-1
D gene: TRBD1
V gene: TRBV5-1
clone size: few

CDR3 DNA: TGTGCCAGCAGTCTCCTGGGGGGGGGAGGACTCTACGAGCAGTACTTC
CDR3 protein: CASSLLGGGGLYEQYF
J gene: TRBJ2-7
D gene: TRBD2
V gene: TRBV28
clone size: once

CDR3 DNA: TGTGCCAGCGAAAAGGACAGGGCCTACGAGCAGTACTTC
CDR3 protein: CASEKDRAYEQYF
J gene: TRBJ2-7
D gene: TRBD1
V gene: TRBV10-3
clone size: -

CDR3 DNA: TGCAGTGCTAGTTCCGGTCCCCCGTCCTACGAGCAGTTCTTC
CDR3 protein: CSASSGPPSYEQFF
J gene: TRBJ2-1
D gene: -
V gene: TRBV20-1
clone size: -

CDR3 DNA: TGTGCCAGCAGCCCCGACAGGGGGCGAGACGAGCAGTACTTC
CDR3 protein: CASSPDRGRDEQYF
J gene: TRBJ2-7
D gene: TRBD1
V gene: TRBV9
clone size: -

CDR3 DNA: TGCGCCAGCAGCCTCCGACAGGGGACCATGAACACTGAAGCTTTCTTT
CDR3 protein: CASSLRQGTMNTEAFF
J gene: TRBJ1-1
D gene: TRBD1
V gene: TRBV4-1
clone size: -

CDR3 DNA: TGCGCCAGCAGCGGGGGAAGGGAGACTGAAGCTTTCTTT
CDR3 protein: CASSGGRETEAFF
J gene: TRBJ1-1
D gene: -
V gene: TRBV4-3
clone size: -

CDR3 DNA: TGTGCCAGCAGCGTAGGATACGACAGGGGAGGGCATGCTTTCTTT
CDR3 protein: CASSVGYDRGGHAFF
J gene: TRBJ1-1
D gene: TRBD1
V gene: TRBV9
clone size: -

CDR3 DNA: TGTGCCAGCTCACCTCAGGCACCCTACGAGCAGTACTTC
CDR3 protein: CASSPQAPYEQYF
J gene: TRBJ2-7
D gene: -
V gene: TRBV18
clone size: -

CDR3 DNA: TGTGCCAGCAGCTTAACGGGACGACCGAACACCGGGGAGCTGTTTTTT
CDR3 protein: CASSLTGRPNTGELFF
J gene: TRBJ2-2
D gene: -
V gene: TRBV7-3
clone size: -

CDR3 DNA: TGCAGTGCTAGAGACCTGACAGGGGCGGGCACTGAAGCTTTCTTT
CDR3 protein: CSARDLTGAGTEAFF
J gene: TRBJ1-1
D gene: TRBD1
V gene: TRBV20-1
clone size: -

CDR3 DNA: TGCAGTGCTAGGCCGGGGGAGGGGTTCTACAATGAGCAGTTCTTC
CDR3 protein: CSARPGEGFYNEQFF
J gene: TRBJ2-1
D gene: TRBD2
V gene: TRBV20-1
clone size: few

CDR3 DNA: TGTGCCAGCAGCCAAGATCTCGACTTTCAAGAGACCCAGTACTTC
CDR3 protein: CASSQDLDFQETQYF
J gene: TRBJ2-5
D gene: -
V gene: TRBV3-1
clone size: -

CDR3 DNA: TGTGCCACCAGCAGAGATCGCGGGGCCCGCCGGGGTGCCACAGATACGCAGTATTTT
CDR3 protein: CATSRDRGARRGATDTQYF
J gene: TRBJ2-3
D gene: -
V gene: TRBV15
clone size: -

CDR3 DNA: TGCGCCAGCAGCCGCGGACATGGTTCGAACACTGAAGCTTTCTTT
CDR3 protein: CASSRGHGSNTEAFF
J gene: TRBJ1-1
D gene: -
V gene: TRBV4-1
clone size: -

CDR3 DNA: TGTGCCAGCAGTGAGAGACTAGCGGTAGGGGAGACCCAGTTCTTC
CDR3 protein: CASSERLAVGETQFF
J gene: TRBJ2-1
D gene: TRBD2
V gene: TRBV12-3/TRBV12-4
clone size: -